The 14 T cell receptor beta chains given below trace back to one sample, sequenced in a study of cytomegalovirus exposure and HLA in healthy donors. The PCR was carried out with 60 Vbeta primers and 13 Jbeta primers. Sequenced by immunoSEQ multiplex PCR; TCRdb stores in-frame clones only, minus some. The sample yields tens of thousands of clones, approximately 63% seen once. The material sequenced was PBMCs. These receptors all stem from a woman aged 25 to 39 in good health and CMV-seronegative.

The count of this clone is one. The chain joins TRBV13 to TRBJ1-2, with D hard to call. The germline V gene has CDR1 PRHDT and CDR2 FYEKMQ (reference sequence). The CDR3 spans 12 residues. Trimming cost V 0 bases and J 5 bases, with 4 bases left between them. The CDR3 DNA is TGTGCCAGCAGCTTAGGAACTTATGGCTACACCTTC. It yields the protein CASSLGTYGYTF.

This chain joins TRBV11-2 and TRBJ2-1, with D possibly being TRBD1 (6 bases). Looked up from germline, CDR1 is SGHAT and CDR2 is FQNNGV. V lost 2 bases, J lost 6 bases, and 11 bases lay in between. This CDR3 has 14 residues. The CDR3 DNA is TGTGCCAGCAGCTTATTTCCAGGGGTCAATGAGCAGTTCTTC. Protein sequence: CASSLFPGVNEQFF.

This clone has only a few counts. The rearrangement joins TRBV4-2 to TRBJ2-3, with D possibly TRBD2 on 6 matching bases. Trimming pared 1 base from V and 0 bases from J, leaving 8 bases between. The CDR3 has 15 residues. The germline V gene has CDR1 LGHNA and CDR2 YNFKEQ. Here the CDR3 DNA reads TGTGCCAGCAGCCAAGCGGGAGTGAGCACAGATACGCAGTATTTT. Translation: CASSQAGVSTDTQYF.

The rearrangement uses TRBV5-1 and TRBJ1-3; maybe TRBD1 (5 bases). Trimming removed 3 bases at V and 4 bases at J, with 11 bases between. The CDR3 covers 14 residues. Per germline, CDR1 SGHRS and CDR2 YFSETQ. CDR3 in amino acids: CASSSGGIGNTIYF. DNA of the CDR3: TGCGCCAGCAGCTCCGGGGGAATAGGAAACACCATATATTTT.

This chain uses TRBV6-5 with TRBJ1-6; the match to TRBD1 covers 8 bases. This CDR3 region has 14 residues. Germline CDR1 MNHEY, CDR2 SVGAGI. Trimming cost V 6 bases and J 8 bases; bases outside gene matches: 6. In DNA, the CDR3 is TGTGCCAGCAGCCCCGGACAGGGTGATTCACCCCTCCACTTT. Translation gives CASSPGQGDSPLHF.

This CDR3 reads CASSKKYSVNYGYTF. The CDR3 coding sequence is TGTGCCAGCAGCAAAAAGTATTCGGTTAACTATGGCTACACCTTC. The chain uses TRBV21-1 and TRBJ1-2. TRBV21-1 is classified as a pseudogene. The CDR3 is made up of 15 amino acids.

This clone was seen a single time. V usage is TRBV27 and J usage is TRBJ1-4, with D possibly TRBD1 on 5 matching bases. Germline assignment: CDR1 MNHEY and CDR2 SMNVEV (reference sequence). V was pared by 4 bases and J by 1 base, with 10 bases between. This CDR3 spans 15 amino acids. For the CDR3, the DNA is TGTGCCAGCAGTTCGGACATCCTAACTAATGAAAAACTGTTTTTT. Its translation: CASSSDILTNEKLFF.

The genes are TRBV4-2 and TRBJ1-1, with D uncertain. V was pared by 0 bases and J by 0 bases, with 11 bases between. This CDR3 spans 16 amino acids. CDR1 LGHNA and CDR2 YNFKEQ come from the germline V gene. The CDR3 is CASSQEWAALNTEAFF. As DNA, the CDR3 is TGTGCCAGCAGCCAAGAATGGGCAGCCTTGAACACTGAAGCTTTCTTT.

J is TRBJ1-6 and V is TRBV25-1; maybe TRBD1 (5 bases). Trimming shortened V by 5 bases and J by 7 bases, and 15 bases separated the two germline ends. The CDR3 is made up of 15 amino acids. CDR1 MGHDK and CDR2 SYGVNS come from the germline V gene. In nucleotides, the CDR3 is TGTGCCAGCAGTAACCTCGGGACTGGGAATTCACCCCTCCACTTT. Amino acids: CASSNLGTGNSPLHF.

The chain couples TRBV13 to TRBJ1-5, with TRBD1 matching over 7 bases. V was clipped by 5 bases and J by 4 bases; unmatched bases: 14. In germline, CDR1 is PRHDT, CDR2 FYEKMQ (reference sequence). The CDR3 consists of 17 residues. The CDR3 reads CASSRKEGQGGNQPQHF. DNA of the CDR3: TGTGCCAGCAGCCGGAAGGAGGGGCAGGGGGGTAATCAGCCCCAGCATTTT. Drawing the rest from reference TRBV13 and TRBJ1-5, the complete variable domain is AAGVIQSPRHLIKEKRETATLKCYPIPRHDTVYWYQQGPGQDPQFLISFYEKMQSDKGSIPDRFSAQQFSDYHSELNMSSLELGDSALYFCASSRKEGQGGNQPQHFGDGTRLSIL.

The chain joins TRBV7-3 to TRBJ2-3; 8 bases are a match to TRBD1. Trimming took 6 bases from V and 3 from J; bases not matched to a gene: 5. The germline gives CDR1 SGHTA, CDR2 FQGTGA. The length of the CDR3 is 14 residues. This CDR3 is CASSSTGVTDTQYF. In DNA form, the CDR3 reads TGTGCCAGCAGTTCGACAGGGGTGACAGATACGCAGTATTTT.

The chain couples TRBV2 to TRBJ1-2; weak D call: TRBD1 (5 bases). The germline V gene encodes CDR1 SNHLY and CDR2 FYNNEI. This CDR3 has 12 amino acids. The germline V and J ends were trimmed by 4 bases and 8 bases, with 11 bases remaining between them. CDR3 DNA sequence: TGTGCCAGCAGTGGGGTGCCAGGGGGCTACACCTTC. This encodes CASSGVPGGYTF.

The chain joins TRBV5-1 to TRBJ1-5, with 7 bases fitting TRBD1. Germline V gene sequence: CDR1 SGHRS, CDR2 YFSETQ. The V and J ends lost 1 base and 5 bases, in that order; junction bases with no gene match: 12. This CDR3 has 17 residues. The CDR3 nucleotides are TGCGCCAGCAGCTTGCGGAACACCACAGGGGATGATCAGCCCCAGCATTTT. Translated, it gives CASSLRNTTGDDQPQHF.

The chain joins TRBV5-1 to TRBJ2-3, with D perhaps matching TRBD2 (6 bases). The CDR3 sequence is 14 residues long. The V end lost 4 bases, the J end lost 4 bases, and 13 bases lay between the germline ends. CDR1 and CDR2 (germline): SGHRS, YFSETQ. CDR3 sequence reads: CASSPGAPPDTQYF. CDR3 sequence (DNA): TGCGCCAGCAGCCCGGGAGCCCCTCCAGATACGCAGTATTTT.